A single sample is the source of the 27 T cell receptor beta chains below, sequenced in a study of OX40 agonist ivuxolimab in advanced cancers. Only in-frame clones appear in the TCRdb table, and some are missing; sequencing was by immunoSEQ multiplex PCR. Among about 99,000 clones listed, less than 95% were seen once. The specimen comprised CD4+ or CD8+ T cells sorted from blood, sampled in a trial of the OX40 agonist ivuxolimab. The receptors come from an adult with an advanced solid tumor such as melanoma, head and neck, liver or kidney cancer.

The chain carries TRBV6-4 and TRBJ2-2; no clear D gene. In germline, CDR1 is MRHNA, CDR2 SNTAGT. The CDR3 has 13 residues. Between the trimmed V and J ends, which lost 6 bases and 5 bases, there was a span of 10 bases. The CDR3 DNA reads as TGTGCCAGCAGCGGATGGGGAACCGGGGAGCTGTTTTTT. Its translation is CASSGWGTGELFF.

Written as DNA, the CDR3 is TGTGCCAGCAGTGGATTAGTGGATGAGCAGTTCTTC. It is translated as CASSGLVDEQFF. The V gene is TRBV2, the J gene TRBJ2-1; no firm D call. Germline CDR1 SNHLY, CDR2 FYNNEI. V lost 4 bases to trimming and J lost 8 bases, with 9 bases between them. The CDR3 has 12 residues.

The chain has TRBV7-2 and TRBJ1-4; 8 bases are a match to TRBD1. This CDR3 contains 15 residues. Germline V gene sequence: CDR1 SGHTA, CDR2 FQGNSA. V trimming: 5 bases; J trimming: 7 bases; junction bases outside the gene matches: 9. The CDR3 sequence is CASSPRTGKFEKLFF. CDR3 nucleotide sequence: TGTGCCAGCAGCCCCCGGACAGGGAAATTTGAAAAACTGTTTTTT.

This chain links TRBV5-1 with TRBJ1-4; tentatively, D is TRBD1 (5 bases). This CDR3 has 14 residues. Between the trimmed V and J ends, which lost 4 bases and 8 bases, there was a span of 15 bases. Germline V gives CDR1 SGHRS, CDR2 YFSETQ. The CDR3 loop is CASSPQGWKEKLFF. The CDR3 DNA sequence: TGCGCCAGCAGCCCCCAGGGTTGGAAGGAAAAACTGTTTTTT. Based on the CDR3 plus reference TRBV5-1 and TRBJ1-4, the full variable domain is KAGVTQTPRYLIKTRGQQVTLSCSPISGHRSVSWYQQTPGQGLQFLFEYFSETQRNKGNFPGRFSGRQFSNSRSEMNVSTLELGDSALYLCASSPQGWKEKLFFGSGTQLSVL.

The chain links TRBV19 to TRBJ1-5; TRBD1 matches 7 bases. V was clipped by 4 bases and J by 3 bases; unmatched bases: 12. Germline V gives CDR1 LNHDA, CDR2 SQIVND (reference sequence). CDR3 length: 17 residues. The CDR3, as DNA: TGTGCCAGTAGTAGCCCTGGACAGGCGAAGTACAATCAGCCCCAGCATTTT. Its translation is CASSSPGQAKYNQPQHF.

This CDR3 reads CASSLGDGNYEQYF. The CDR3 region has the DNA TGCGCCAGCAGCCTGGGGGACGGTAACTACGAGCAGTACTTC. The chain couples TRBV5-1 to TRBJ2-5; the D gene could be TRBD1 or TRBD2 (5 bases each). The J call could be wrong; TRBJ2-7 is a better fit for the DNA end. The CDR3 sequence is 14 residues long. Germline lookup yields CDR1 SGHRS and CDR2 YFSETQ.

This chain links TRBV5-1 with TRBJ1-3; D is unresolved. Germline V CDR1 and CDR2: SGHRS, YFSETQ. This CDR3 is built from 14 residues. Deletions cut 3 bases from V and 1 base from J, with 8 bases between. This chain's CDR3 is CASSSPGSGNTIYF. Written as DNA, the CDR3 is TGCGCCAGCAGCTCCCCGGGTTCTGGAAACACCATATATTTT.

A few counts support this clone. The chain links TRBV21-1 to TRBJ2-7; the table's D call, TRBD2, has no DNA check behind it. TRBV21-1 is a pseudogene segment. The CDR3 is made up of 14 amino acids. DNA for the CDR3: TGTGCCAGCAGCACCGGGGACTCGGCCTACGAGCAGTACTTC. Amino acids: CASSTGDSAYEQYF.

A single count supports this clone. The CDR3 region is CASSLGNYEQYF. CDR3 in DNA: TGTGCCAGCAGTTTAGGGAACTACGAGCAGTACTTC. The chain combines TRBV28 with TRBJ2-7, with D uncertain. Per the germline V gene, CDR1 is MDHEN and CDR2 is SYDVKM. V lost 2 bases and J lost 3, with 5 bases in between. The CDR3 runs to 12 residues.

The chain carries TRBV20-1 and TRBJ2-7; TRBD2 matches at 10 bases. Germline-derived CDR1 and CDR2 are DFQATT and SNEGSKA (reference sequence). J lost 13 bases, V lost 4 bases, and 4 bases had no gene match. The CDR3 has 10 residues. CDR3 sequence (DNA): TGCAGTGCTACTTCTAGCGGGAGTTACTTC. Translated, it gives CSATSSGSYF.

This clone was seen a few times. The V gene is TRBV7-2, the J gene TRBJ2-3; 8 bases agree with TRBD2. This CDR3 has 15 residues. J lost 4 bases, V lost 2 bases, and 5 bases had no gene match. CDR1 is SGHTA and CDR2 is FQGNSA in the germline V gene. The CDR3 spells CASSLNGGAADTQYF. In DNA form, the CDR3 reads TGTGCCAGCAGCTTAAACGGGGGGGCCGCAGATACGCAGTATTTT.

The CDR3 region is CASSLGRYQPQHF. The DNA of the CDR3 is TGTGCCAGCAGTCTAGGGCGGTATCAGCCCCAGCATTTT. This sequence joins TRBV14 and TRBJ1-5; D uncertain. Germline V gene sequence: CDR1 SGHDN, CDR2 FVKESK. The V end was cut by 6 bases, the J end by 5 bases, with 11 bases between. The CDR3 extends over 13 amino acids.

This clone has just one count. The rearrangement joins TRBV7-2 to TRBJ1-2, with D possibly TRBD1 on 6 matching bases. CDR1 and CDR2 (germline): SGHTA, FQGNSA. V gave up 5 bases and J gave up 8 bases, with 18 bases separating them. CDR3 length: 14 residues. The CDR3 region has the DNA TGTGCCAGCAGCCTCGGGAACAGGGTCGGGGGCTACACCTTC. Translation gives CASSLGNRVGGYTF.

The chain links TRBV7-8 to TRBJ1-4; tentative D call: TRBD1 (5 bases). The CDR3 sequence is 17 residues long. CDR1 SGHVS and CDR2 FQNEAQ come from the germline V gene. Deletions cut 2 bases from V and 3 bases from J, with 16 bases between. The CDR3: CASSLRGGQGANEKLFF. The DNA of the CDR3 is TGTGCCAGCAGCTTAAGGGGTGGGCAGGGCGCTAATGAAAAACTGTTTTTT.

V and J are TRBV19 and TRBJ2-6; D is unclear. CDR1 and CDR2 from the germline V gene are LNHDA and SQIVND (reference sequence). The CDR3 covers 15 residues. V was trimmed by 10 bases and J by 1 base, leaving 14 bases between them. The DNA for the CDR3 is TGTGCCACCTCTATCTTCGCATCTGGGGCCAACGTCCTGACTTTC. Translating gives CATSIFASGANVLTF.

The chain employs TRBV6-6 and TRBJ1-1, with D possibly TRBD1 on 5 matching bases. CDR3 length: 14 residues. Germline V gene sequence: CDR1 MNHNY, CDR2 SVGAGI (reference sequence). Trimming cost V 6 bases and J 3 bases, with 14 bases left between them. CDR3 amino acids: CASSPPGPHTEAFF. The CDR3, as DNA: TGTGCCAGCAGCCCACCGGGGCCCCACACTGAAGCTTTCTTT.

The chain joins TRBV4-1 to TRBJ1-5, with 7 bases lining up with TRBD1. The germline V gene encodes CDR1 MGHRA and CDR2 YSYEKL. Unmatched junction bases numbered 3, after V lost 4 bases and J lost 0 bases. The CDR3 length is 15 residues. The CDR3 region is CASSLTGDSNQPQHF. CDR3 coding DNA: TGCGCCAGCAGCCTTACAGGGGATAGCAATCAGCCCCAGCATTTT.

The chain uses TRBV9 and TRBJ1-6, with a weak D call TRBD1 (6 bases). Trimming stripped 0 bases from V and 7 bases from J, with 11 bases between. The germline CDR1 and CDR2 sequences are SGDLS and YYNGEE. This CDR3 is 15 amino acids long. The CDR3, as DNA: TGTGCCAGCAGCGTAGCCACAAGGGGGAATTCACCCCTCCACTTT. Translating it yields CASSVATRGNSPLHF.

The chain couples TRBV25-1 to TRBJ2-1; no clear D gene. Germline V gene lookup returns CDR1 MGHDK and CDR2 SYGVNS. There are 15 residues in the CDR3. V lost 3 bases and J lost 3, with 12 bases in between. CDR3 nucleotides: TGTGCCAGCAGTGACTCGCAGGACCGCTACAATGAGCAGTTCTTC. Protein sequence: CASSDSQDRYNEQFF.

CDR3 protein: CASSLVERTQYF. In DNA, the CDR3 is TGTGCCAGCAGCTTAGTGGAGAGGACCCAGTACTTC. The chain recombines TRBV7-9 with TRBJ2-5; D is ambiguous. Trimming stripped 1 base from V and 7 bases from J, with 7 bases between. Looked up from germline, CDR1 is SEHNR and CDR2 is FQNEAQ (reference sequence). The CDR3 length is 12 residues.

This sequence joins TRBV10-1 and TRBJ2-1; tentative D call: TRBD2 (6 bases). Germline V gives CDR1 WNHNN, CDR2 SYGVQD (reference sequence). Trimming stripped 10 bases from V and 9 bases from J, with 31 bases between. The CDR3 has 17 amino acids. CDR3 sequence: CATSDITGTGDIGEQFF. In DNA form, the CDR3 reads TGCGCCACCTCCGACATCACCGGGACGGGGGATATTGGTGAGCAGTTCTTC.

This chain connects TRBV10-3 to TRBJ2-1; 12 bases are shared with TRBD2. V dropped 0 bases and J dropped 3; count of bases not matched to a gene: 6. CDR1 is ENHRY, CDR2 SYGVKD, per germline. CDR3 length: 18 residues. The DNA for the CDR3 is TGTGCCATCAGTGAGTCGTCCGTGACTAGCGGGGGCTACAATGAGCAGTTCTTC. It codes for CAISESSVTSGGYNEQFF.

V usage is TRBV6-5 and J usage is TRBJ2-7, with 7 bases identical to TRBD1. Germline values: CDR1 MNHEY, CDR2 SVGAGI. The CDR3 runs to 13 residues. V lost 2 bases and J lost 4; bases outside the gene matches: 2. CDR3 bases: TGTGCCAGCAGTTACGGGACAGTATACGAGCAGTACTTC. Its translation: CASSYGTVYEQYF.

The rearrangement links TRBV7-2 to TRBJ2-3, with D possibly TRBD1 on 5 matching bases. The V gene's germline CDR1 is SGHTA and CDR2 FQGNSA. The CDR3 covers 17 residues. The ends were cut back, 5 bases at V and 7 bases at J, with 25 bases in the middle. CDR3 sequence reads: CASSQSNGRIGDHTQYF. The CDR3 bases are TGTGCCAGCAGCCAGAGTAACGGAAGGATAGGGGATCATACGCAGTATTTT. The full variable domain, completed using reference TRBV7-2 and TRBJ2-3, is GAGVSQSPSNKVTEKGKDVELRCDPISGHTALYWYRQSLGQGLEFLIYFQGNSAPDKSGLPSDRFSAERTGGSVSTLTIQRTQQEDSAVYLCASSQSNGRIGDHTQYFGPGTRLTVL.

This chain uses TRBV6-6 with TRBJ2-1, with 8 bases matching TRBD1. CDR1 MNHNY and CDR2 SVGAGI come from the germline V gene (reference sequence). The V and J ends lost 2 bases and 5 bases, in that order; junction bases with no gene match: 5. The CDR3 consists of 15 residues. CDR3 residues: CASSYPGGLHNEQFF. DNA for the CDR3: TGTGCCAGCAGTTACCCAGGGGGCCTCCACAATGAGCAGTTCTTC.

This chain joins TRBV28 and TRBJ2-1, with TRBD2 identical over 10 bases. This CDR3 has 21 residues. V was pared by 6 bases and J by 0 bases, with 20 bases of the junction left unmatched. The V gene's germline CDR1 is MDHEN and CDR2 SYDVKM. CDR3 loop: CASSLTGWTSGQDSSYNEQFF. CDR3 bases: TGTGCCAGCAGCCTTACCGGCTGGACTAGCGGTCAGGATAGCTCCTACAATGAGCAGTTCTTC.

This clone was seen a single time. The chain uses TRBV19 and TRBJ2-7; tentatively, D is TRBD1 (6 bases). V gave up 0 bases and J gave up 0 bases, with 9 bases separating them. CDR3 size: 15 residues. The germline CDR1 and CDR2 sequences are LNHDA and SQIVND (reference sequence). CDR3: CASSIEGTFSYEQYF. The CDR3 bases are TGTGCCAGTAGTATAGAAGGGACATTCTCCTACGAGCAGTACTTC.